A selection of T cell receptor beta chains follows, all from one sample in a study of T cells in Graves' hyperthyroidism and ophthalmopathy. TCRdb re-called the multiplex PCR reads with MiXCR, one entry per CDR3 protein. The sample lists under 350,000 distinct CDR3 sequences; about 18% were seen once. Sequencing used blood. Receptors were obtained from a woman in her forties or fifties with Graves' hyperthyroidism. Both conserved end residues are part of each CDR3.

TRBV27	TRBJ2-5	CASRRGWGGRVETQYF
TRBV4-2	TRBJ2-1	CASSQVAGGGYNEQFF
TRBV5-1	TRBJ2-3	CASSLAGGDFGADTQYF
TRBV25-1	TRBJ2-6	CASSEGGANVLTF
TRBV30	TRBJ2-5	CAWSGLELETQYF
TRBV12-3/TRBV12-4	TRBJ1-1	CASSPLAGAEMNTEAFF
TRBV18	TRBJ2-7	CASSPAGTGFAYEQYF
TRBV2	TRBJ2-4	CASSGGSLAKNIQYF
TRBV4-1	TRBJ2-3	CASSQDREQWGTTDTQYF
TRBV7-9	TRBJ2-2	CASSSETRTTGELFF
TRBV28	TRBJ2-7	CASSPHRGDEQYF
TRBV6-6	TRBJ1-1	CASSYSIIGTGETEAFF
TRBV20-1	TRBJ1-5	CSASAGANQPQHF
TRBV11-2	TRBJ2-1	CASSPRDRGSYNEQFF
TRBV4-1	TRBJ2-3	CASSLQGQGASDTQYF
TRBV16	TRBJ2-5	CASSQLRIQETQYF
TRBV15	TRBJ2-1	CATSRDRGTGNEQFF
TRBV4-2	TRBJ2-1	CASSQDGTSGDNEQFF
TRBV24-1	TRBJ2-1	CATSDPASGTSIEGNYNEQFF
TRBV7-2	TRBJ2-5	CASSYTRGGRETQYF
TRBV29-1	TRBJ2-5	CSVESQGVTETQYF
TRBV5-1	TRBJ1-2	CASSLDPGGGYGYTF
TRBV29-1	TRBJ2-5	CSVARTVRETQYF
TRBV11-1	TRBJ2-1	CASSKGGEWEQFF
TRBV12-3/TRBV12-4	TRBJ2-5	CASSYDGTQYF
TRBV5-6	TRBJ2-7	CASSLGQGAREQYF
TRBV6-2/TRBV6-3	TRBJ1-4	CASSDLQGAANEKLFF
TRBV2	TRBJ2-2	CASKKGPGELFF
TRBV13	TRBJ2-1	CASSLGIGDEQFF
TRBV20-1	TRBJ2-3	CSAGRDREELNTQYF
TRBV19	TRBJ2-1	CASSRRTGGTSGGPRNEQFF
TRBV2	TRBJ1-4	CASTRGLSEKLFF
TRBV6-1	TRBJ2-2	CASSKGANTGELFF
TRBV6-1	TRBJ1-3	CASTVIWGQHSGNTIYF
TRBV28	TRBJ2-6	CTSSALSGANVLTF
TRBV4-2	TRBJ2-4	CASSQAGTSGKNIQYF
TRBV3-1	TRBJ1-5	CASSQGEGAQHF
TRBV28	TRBJ2-2	CASSLGSPGELFF
TRBV5-1	TRBJ1-1	CASSFRQMNTEAFF
TRBV10-3	TRBJ1-2	CASSLTGTQDGYTF
TRBV11-2	TRBJ2-7	CASSLGTLSYEQYF
TRBV27	TRBJ1-1	CATKLTERNTEAFF
TRBV2	TRBJ2-3	CASSEAPGRTDTQYF
TRBV30	TRBJ2-5	CAWSQGGETQYF
TRBV7-3	TRBJ2-3	CASSFSGAGKDTQYF
TRBV6-1	TRBJ1-5	CASRRGEEPQHF
TRBV6-1	TRBJ1-1	CASSELTPNTEAFF
TRBV12-3/TRBV12-4	TRBJ2-3	CASSFYSGTTDTQYF
TRBV11-2	TRBJ2-3	CASSLDGIAGVTDTQYF
TRBV7-8	TRBJ2-7	CASSLGDEIEQYF
TRBV6-5	TRBJ2-7	CASSYVGDGGAEQYF